These 3 T cell receptor beta chains were all obtained from the same sample, sequenced in a study of metastatic and nonmetastatic thyroid tumors. MiXCR re-clonotyped the PCR reads for TCRdb. Among roughly 24,000 clones, less than 20% were seen once, and the ten largest hold approximately 2.9%. Thyroid surgery was performed in patients who had received no treatment beforehand. Sequences were obtained from adjacent normal tissue. Every receptor here comes from a male donor with papillary thyroid cancer or a benign thyroid nodule (not recorded which). Some clones in this sample may be carry-over from other donors' samples.

This clone is deemed medium-sized. Here the CDR3 DNA reads TGCGCCAGCGCAGGGCCGGGGTCCTATGGCTACACCTTC. Amino acid sequence: CASAGPGSYGYTF. This chain uses TRBV5-1 with TRBJ1-2; perhaps TRBD1 as D (5 bases). The germline V and J ends were trimmed by 7 bases and 4 bases, with 14 bases remaining between them. The CDR3 contains 13 residues. Germline lookup yields CDR1 SGHRS and CDR2 YFSETQ.

This clone was recorded at least ten times. V is TRBV5-5 and J is TRBJ1-1; D is ambiguous. CDR1 is SGHKS, CDR2 YYEKEE, per germline (reference sequence). This CDR3 has 12 residues. V was trimmed by 4 bases and J by 2 bases, leaving 6 bases between them. CDR3 region: CASSLINTEAFF. CDR3 bases: TGTGCCAGCAGCCTCATCAACACTGAAGCTTTCTTT. The variable domain in full, with the rest retrieved from reference TRBV5-5 and TRBJ1-1, is DAGVTQSPTHLIKTRGQQVTLRCSPISGHKSVSWYQQVLGQGPQFIFQYYEKEERGRGNFPDRFSARQFPNYSSELNVNALLLGDSALYLCASSLINTEAFFGQGTRLTVV.

Worth noting for this clone: An end of the junction does not agree with germline; a read error may underlie this. The V gene is TRBV7-9, the J gene TRBJ2-5, with D perhaps matching TRBD2 (5 bases). The CDR3 length is 16 residues. CDR1 SEHNR and CDR2 FQNEAQ come from the germline V gene (reference sequence). In nucleotides, the CDR3 is TGTCCCAGCTGCTTAGGGCTCGGCAACCGGGGTGAGACCCAGTACTTC. This encodes CPSCLGLGNRGETQYF. The variable domain in full, with the rest retrieved from reference TRBV7-9 and TRBJ2-5, is DTGVSQNPRHKITKRGQNVTFRCDPISEHNRLYWYRQTLGQGPEFLTYFQNEAQLEKSRLLSDRFSAERPKGSFSTLEIQRTEQGDSAMYLCPSCLGLGNRGETQYFGPGTRLLVL.